Listed below are T cell receptor beta chains from one sample, sequenced in a study of shared clonotypes between healthy human individuals. Method: immunoSEQ multiplex PCR; TCRdb's copy keeps in-frame clones and lacks some. The table records around 990,000 clones, approximately 77% of them present only once. Sequencing was performed on memory CD4+ T cells from PBMCs. These receptor sequences come from a man younger than 35 in good health. Some clones in this sample may be carry-over from other donors' samples. CDR3s include the opening cysteine and the closing phenylalanine or tryptophan. The order of the fields is clone size, D gene, J gene, V gene, CDR3 DNA, CDR3 protein. The D gene is left open where the match is weak. The size of a clone is reported for some rows only, either as once, few or many, or as a class for expanded clones.

>NA|TRBD1|TRBJ2-6|TRBV28
TGTGCCAGCAGTGGACAGGGGGCTGGGGCCAACGTCCTGACTTTC
CASSGQGAGANVLTF
>few|TRBD2|TRBJ2-1|TRBV11-1
TGTGCCAGCAGCTTAGAAAGTGTGGCGGGAGGCGGTGATGAGCAGTTCTTC
CASSLESVAGGGDEQFF
>NA|TRBD1|TRBJ2-5|TRBV5-4
TGTGCCAGCAGCTTCCGGGACAGGCAAGAAGAGACCCAGTACTTC
CASSFRDRQEETQYF
>few|NA|TRBJ2-2|TRBV5-1
TGCGCCAGCAGCCGACTGGGAACCGGGGAGCTGTTTTTT
CASSRLGTGELFF
>NA|TRBD1|TRBJ2-7|TRBV5-5
TGTGCCAGCAGCTCCCGGGACAGTTTCTACGAGCAGTACTTC
CASSSRDSFYEQYF
>NA|NA|TRBJ2-7|TRBV2
TGTGCCAGCAGTGGGGCCCCTCTAGAGCAGTACTTC
CASSGAPLEQYF
>NA|NA|TRBJ2-6|TRBV5-5
TGTGCCAGCAGCTCGGTGTGGGGGCGTGGGGCCAACGTCCTGACTTTC
CASSSVWGRGANVLTF
>NA|NA|TRBJ2-7|TRBV4-3
TGCGCCAGCAGCCAAGGGCGTAGCTATACCTACGAGCAGTACTTC
CASSQGRSYTYEQYF
>NA|NA|TRBJ1-6|TRBV27
TGTGCCAGCAAGGGGGTAGGATCACCCCTCCACTTT
CASKGVGSPLHF
>NA|NA|TRBJ2-7|TRBV14
TGTGCCAGCAGCCAAGCCCTCCTAACTGGCGAGCAGTACTTC
CASSQALLTGEQYF
>NA|NA|TRBJ1-2|TRBV28
TGTGCCAGCAGTTCAACCACAGGGTTTGGCTACACCTTC
CASSSTTGFGYTF
>few|NA|TRBJ2-7|TRBV4-3
TGCGCCAGCAGCCAAGGGTGGGGAACTACGAACCAGCAGTACTTC
CASSQGWGTTNQQYF
>NA|NA|TRBJ2-2|TRBV18
TGTGCCAGCTCACCCGATCTCGCGGGCGGGCTCCCCGGGGAGCTGTTTTTT
CASSPDLAGGLPGELFF
>NA|TRBD1|TRBJ1-2|TRBV7-2
TGTGCCAGCAGCGCCGGACAGGGTACGGGGTATGGCTACACCTTC
CASSAGQGTGYGYTF
>NA|TRBD1|TRBJ1-4|TRBV7-9
TGTGCCAGCACCGAGGGGGTGACAGGGGAGAGTGGGGTTGATGAAAAACTGTTTTTT
CASTEGVTGESGVDEKLFF
>NA|TRBD1|TRBJ2-7|TRBV11-2
TGTGCCAGCAGCTTAGACTACAGGGGACCCTACGAGCAGTACTTC
CASSLDYRGPYEQYF
>NA|NA|TRBJ1-2|TRBV7-2
TGTGCCAGCAGCCGTGGGGCAGATGGACCGTATGGCTACACCTTC
CASSRGADGPYGYTF
>NA|NA|TRBJ1-4|TRBV6-5
TGTGCCAGCAGTTACACCAGGGGCGCGTTTGAAAAACTGTTTTTT
CASSYTRGAFEKLFF
>many|TRBD1|TRBJ2-7|TRBV2
TGTGCCAGCAGTGGGGACAGGGGCCGCGAGCAGTACTTC
CASSGDRGREQYF
>few|NA|TRBJ2-7|TRBV5-8
TGTGCCAGCAGCTCACCCCTGTCGAGCCGTGGATCCTACGAGCAGTACTTC
CASSSPLSSRGSYEQYF
>once|NA|TRBJ1-1|TRBV28
TGTGCCAGCAGTTTAAGGCCATCTCCCGAAGCTTTCTTT
CASSLRPSPEAFF
>NA|NA|TRBJ1-2|TRBV28
TGTGCCAGCACCTTCCGCGAGTGGAGTGGCTACACCTTC
CASTFREWSGYTF
>NA|NA|TRBJ1-2|TRBV5-6
TGTGCCAGCAGCTGGGGGGACCAAGCCTATGGCTACACCTTC
CASSWGDQAYGYTF
>NA|NA|TRBJ2-7|TRBV6-6
TGTGCCAGCAGTTACGACATGAACTACGAGCAGTACTTC
CASSYDMNYEQYF
>NA|NA|TRBJ2-5|TRBV25-1
TGTGCCAGCAGTGGGCAGGGGGAGACCCAGTACTTC
CASSGQGETQYF
>NA|TRBD2|TRBJ2-1|TRBV2
TGTGCCAACGGACTAGCGGGAGGATCATATGAGCAGTTCTTC
CANGLAGGSYEQFF
>NA|NA|TRBJ1-5|TRBV21-1
TGTGCCAGCAGCGTCCGGGACAGGGAGAAGGGTCAGCCCCAGCATTTT
CASSVRDREKGQPQHF
>NA|NA|TRBJ2-3|TRBV28
TGTGCCAGCAGCCATTATGGGGTGGGCACAGATACGCAGTATTTT
CASSHYGVGTDTQYF
>NA|NA|TRBJ2-6|TRBV7-2
TGTGCCAGCAGGGACAGCTCCTCTGGGGCCAACGTCCTGACTTTC
CASRDSSSGANVLTF
>NA|TRBD2|TRBJ2-7|TRBV7-3
TGTGCCAGCAGCTTATCGGCGGGAGTCCCCTACGAGCAGTACTTC
CASSLSAGVPYEQYF
>NA|NA|TRBJ1-2|TRBV5-1
TGCGCCAGCAGCTTGGGGGAGAAGGGTGGCTACACCTTC
CASSLGEKGGYTF
>NA|TRBD2|TRBJ2-3|TRBV28
TGTGCCAGCAGTTTAAGTAGGGGACTACCAAGTCAGTATTTT
CASSLSRGLPSQYF
>NA|NA|TRBJ1-2|TRBV19
TGTGCCAGTAGTATGGGAGAGGGGTTGCGTGGCTACACCTTC
CASSMGEGLRGYTF
>NA|TRBD1|TRBJ1-2|TRBV29-1
TGCAGCGCCGACGTTGGACAGGGCGATGGCTACACCTTC
CSADVGQGDGYTF
>NA|NA|TRBJ2-3|TRBV19
TGTGCCAGTAGTACTAGATGGGGCACAGATACGCAGTATTTT
CASSTRWGTDTQYF
>NA|NA|TRBJ2-7|TRBV19
TGTGCCAGCAGTCAACAGGGCGCCGAGCAGTACTTC
CASSQQGAEQYF
>NA|NA|TRBJ1-1|TRBV5-1
TGCGCCAGCAGCTTGGAGGGCAGCAAGAACACTGAAGCTTTCTTT
CASSLEGSKNTEAFF
>NA|TRBD1|TRBJ1-4|TRBV7-2
TGTGCCAGCAGCTTACACAGGGGGGGTGAAAAACTGTTTTTT
CASSLHRGGEKLFF
>NA|TRBD2|TRBJ2-7|TRBV4-2
TGTGCCAGCAGCCAAGGTAGCGGGAGTTACGAGCAGTACTTC
CASSQGSGSYEQYF
>NA|NA|TRBJ2-7|TRBV25-1
TGTGCCAGCAGCCCTCATGGATCTTGGGGCAGGTACGAGCAGTACTTC
CASSPHGSWGRYEQYF
>NA|NA|TRBJ2-2|TRBV5-4
TGTGCCAGCAGCCCAGGGGGGGAGAGGACCGGGGAGCTGTTTTTT
CASSPGGERTGELFF